This T cell receptor (beta chain) is drawn from a study of blood T cell repertoires in COVID-19. Study information: Acute and convalescent COVID-19 samples came from the United States, Italy and Spain.

The CDR3 is 15 amino acids. Germline V gene lookup returns CDR1 SNHLY and CDR2 FYNNEI. V dropped 5 bases and J dropped 4; count of bases not matched to a gene: 8. This clone was seen only a few times. Authors' analysis steps: Amplification with reference gene primers provided the estimates of nucleated cell counts. Clones were read by immunoSEQ multiplex PCR, and TCRdb kept only the in-frame ones, dropping some. The V and J calls and clone size are taken from that table; D and trimming were inferred from the DNA. Of roughly 180,000 clones in the sample, approximately 79% were seen once. This sequence originates from a man aged 55 to 70 with active or convalescent COVID-19. The chain couples TRBV2 to TRBJ2-1; 7 nucleotides align to TRBD1. The sample was peripheral blood. The CDR3 coding sequence is TGTGCCAGCAGTTCACAGGGGCCTTCTTACAATGAGCAGTTCTTC. This encodes CASSSQGPSYNEQFF.